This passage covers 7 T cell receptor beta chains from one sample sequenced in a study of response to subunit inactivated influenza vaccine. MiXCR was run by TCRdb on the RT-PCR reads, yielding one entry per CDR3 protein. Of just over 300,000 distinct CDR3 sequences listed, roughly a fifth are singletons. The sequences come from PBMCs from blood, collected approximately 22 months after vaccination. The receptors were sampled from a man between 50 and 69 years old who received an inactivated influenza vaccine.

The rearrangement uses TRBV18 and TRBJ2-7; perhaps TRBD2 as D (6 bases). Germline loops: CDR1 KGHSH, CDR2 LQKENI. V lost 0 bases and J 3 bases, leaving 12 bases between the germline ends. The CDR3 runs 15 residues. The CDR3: CASSPPGGLVYEQYF. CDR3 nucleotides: TGTGCCAGCTCACCACCTGGAGGGTTGGTCTACGAGCAGTACTTC.

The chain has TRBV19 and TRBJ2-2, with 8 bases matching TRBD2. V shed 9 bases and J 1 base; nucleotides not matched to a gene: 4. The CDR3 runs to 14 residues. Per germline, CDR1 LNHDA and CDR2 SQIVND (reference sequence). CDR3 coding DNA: TGTGCCAGCTCGGGGGGGCGGAACACCGGGGAGCTGTTTTTT. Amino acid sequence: CASSGGRNTGELFF. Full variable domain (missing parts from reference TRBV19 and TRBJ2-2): DGGITQSPKYLFRKEGQNVTLSCEQNLNHDAMYWYRQDPGQGLRLIYYSQIVNDFQKGDIAEGYSVSREKKESFPLTVTSAQKNPTAFYLCASSGGRNTGELFFGEGSRLTVL.

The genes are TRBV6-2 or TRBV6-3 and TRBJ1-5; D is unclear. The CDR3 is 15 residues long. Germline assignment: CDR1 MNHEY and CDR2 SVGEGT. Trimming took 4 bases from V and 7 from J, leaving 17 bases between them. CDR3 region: CASSSRAGTYQPQHF. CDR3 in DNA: TGTGCCAGCAGTTCTCGTGCAGGAACGTACCAGCCCCAGCATTTT.

The CDR3 nucleotides read TGTGCCAGTCAGAACAGGGGTTATAGCAATCAGCCCCAGCATTTT. Protein product: CASQNRGYSNQPQHF. The gene calls are TRBV19 and TRBJ1-5; 7 bases fit TRBD1. Trimming took 8 bases from V and 0 from J; bases not matched to a gene: 7. The germline CDR1 and CDR2 sequences are LNHDA and SQIVND (reference sequence). The CDR3 totals 15 residues. Variable domain in full (rest from reference TRBV19 and TRBJ1-5): DGGITQSPKYLFRKEGQNVTLSCEQNLNHDAMYWYRQDPGQGLRLIYYSQIVNDFQKGDIAEGYSVSREKKESFPLTVTSAQKNPTAFYLCASQNRGYSNQPQHFGDGTRLSIL.

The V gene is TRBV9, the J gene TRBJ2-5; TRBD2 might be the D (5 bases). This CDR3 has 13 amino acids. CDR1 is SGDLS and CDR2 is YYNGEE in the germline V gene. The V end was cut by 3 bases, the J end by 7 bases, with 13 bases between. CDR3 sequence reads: CASSGHTGVTQYF. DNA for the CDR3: TGTGCCAGCAGCGGCCATACCGGGGTGACCCAGTACTTC.

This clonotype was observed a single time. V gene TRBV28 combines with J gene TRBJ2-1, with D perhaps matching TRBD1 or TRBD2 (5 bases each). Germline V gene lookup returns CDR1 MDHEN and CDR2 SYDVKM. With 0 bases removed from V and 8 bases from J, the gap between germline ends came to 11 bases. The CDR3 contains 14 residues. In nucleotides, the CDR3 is TGTGCCAGCAGTTTATGGGAGGAAGGGGATGAGCAGTTCTTC. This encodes CASSLWEEGDEQFF.

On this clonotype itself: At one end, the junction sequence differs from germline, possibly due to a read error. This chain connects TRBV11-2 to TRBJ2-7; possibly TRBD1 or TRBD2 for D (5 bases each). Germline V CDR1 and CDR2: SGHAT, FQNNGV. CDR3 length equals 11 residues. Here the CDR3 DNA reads TGTGCCAGCAGCTTCACCGGGACCTTAGTCTTC. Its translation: CASSFTGTLVF.